This T cell receptor (beta chain) derives from a study of T cell responses to AZD1222 COVID-19 vaccine. Study-wide points: CD4 TCRs linked to vaccination spanned spike, dominating at 160-218 and 743-854. It was only after the peak T cell response that any repertoires were sampled. Baseline antibody screening turned up just six or seven seropositive AZD1222 recipients. White British people made up most donors, females outnumbered males, and clonal diversity was possibly underestimated.

With respect to this clone: The antigen is unknown.

Assay used: immunoSEQ multiplex PCR; TCRdb lists only in-frame clones, some missing. The sample holds 150,000 or so clones. The sample taken for sequencing was peripheral blood. The TCR sequence derives from an adult in good health.

The CDR3 DNA reads as TGTGCCAGCCGCGACAGCGCGTGGAATGAGCAGTTCTTC. Protein: CASRDSAWNEQFF. V usage is TRBV6-5 and J usage is TRBJ2-1; maybe TRBD1 (5 bases). Looked up from germline, CDR1 is MNHEY and CDR2 is SVGAGI. Trimming removed 8 bases at V and 7 bases at J, with 15 bases between. This CDR3 spans 13 amino acids.